This record covers a single T cell receptor beta chain. Antigen: not known. Distinct nucleotide sequences in the sample also encode this CDR3. Sequencing used immunoSEQ multiplex PCR; TCRdb keeps in-frame clones, though not all of them. The sample lists around 150,000 clones, roughly 94% occurring once. The sample is drawn from a study of T cell responses to AZD1222 COVID-19 vaccine. Regarding the study as a whole: Spike-specific TCR depth and breadth grew after two AZD1222 doses.

V was pared by 0 bases and J by 3 bases, with 10 bases between. CDR1 and CDR2 (germline): SGHRS, YFSETQ. CDR3 size: 14 residues. This TCR was recovered from an adult who received the AZD1222 COVID-19 vaccine. The gene calls are TRBV5-1 and TRBJ2-7, with a tentative D call TRBD1 (6 bases). Sequenced material: peripheral blood, taken 28 days after the second AZD1222 dose. CDR3 DNA sequence: TGCGCCAGCAGCTTGGGGGAAGGGGGCTACGAGCAGTACTTC. As protein: CASSLGEGGYEQYF.